This record looks at one T cell receptor beta chain sequence and its context. Its specificity is unknown. The ends lost 6 bases at V and 4 bases at J; junction bases unmatched: 7. Germline loops: CDR1 SQVTM, CDR2 ANQGSEA. The CDR3 extends over 13 amino acids. This record comes from a study of response to subunit inactivated influenza vaccine. Study-level results: Each seasonal influenza vaccination recruits few new T cells, the authors suggested.

TCRdb reprocessed the RT-PCR reads with MiXCR, giving one entry per CDR3 protein. Here the sample spans more than 700,000 distinct CDR3 sequences, less than 25% being singletons. This TCR was sampled from a man aged 50 or older who received an inactivated influenza vaccine. This material consisted of PBMCs from blood, taken 5 days after vaccination. This rearrangement joins TRBV29-1 to TRBJ2-7; 9 positions agree with TRBD1. CDR3 amino acids: CSVGDRVGYEQYF. The CDR3 DNA reads TGCAGCGTGGGGGACAGGGTGGGATACGAGCAGTACTTC.